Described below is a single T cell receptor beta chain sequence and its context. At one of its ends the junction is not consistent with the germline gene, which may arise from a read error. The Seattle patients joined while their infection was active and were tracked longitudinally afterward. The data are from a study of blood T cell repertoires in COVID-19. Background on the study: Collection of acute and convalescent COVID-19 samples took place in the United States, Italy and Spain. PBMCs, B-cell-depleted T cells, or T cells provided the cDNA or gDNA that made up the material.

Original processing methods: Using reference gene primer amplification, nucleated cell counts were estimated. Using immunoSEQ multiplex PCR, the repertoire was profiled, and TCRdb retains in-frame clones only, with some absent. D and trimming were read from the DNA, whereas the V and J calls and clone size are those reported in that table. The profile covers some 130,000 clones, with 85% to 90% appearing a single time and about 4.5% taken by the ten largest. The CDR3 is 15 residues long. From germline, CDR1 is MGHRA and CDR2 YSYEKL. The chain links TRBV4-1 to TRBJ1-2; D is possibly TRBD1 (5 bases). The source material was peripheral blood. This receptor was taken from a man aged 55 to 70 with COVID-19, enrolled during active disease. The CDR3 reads CASSQDIGTNYGYTF. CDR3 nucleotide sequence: TGCGCCAGCAGCCAAGACATAGGGACTAACTACGGCTACACCTTC.